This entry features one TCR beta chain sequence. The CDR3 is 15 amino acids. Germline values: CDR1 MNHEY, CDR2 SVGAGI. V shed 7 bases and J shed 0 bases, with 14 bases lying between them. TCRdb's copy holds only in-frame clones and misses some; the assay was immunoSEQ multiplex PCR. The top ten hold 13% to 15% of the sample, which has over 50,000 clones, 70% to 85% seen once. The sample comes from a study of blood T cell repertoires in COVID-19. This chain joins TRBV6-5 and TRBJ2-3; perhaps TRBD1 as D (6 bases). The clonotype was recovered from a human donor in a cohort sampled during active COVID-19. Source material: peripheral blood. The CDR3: CASNPPTGSTDTQYF. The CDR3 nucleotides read TGTGCCAGCAATCCCCCGACAGGTAGCACAGATACGCAGTATTTT.